This T cell receptor (beta chain) derives from a study of identical twins. Ten or more counts support this clonotype. TCRdb recomputed calls from the 5' RACE reads with MiXCR, one row per CDR3 protein. The sample lists around 230,000 distinct CDR3 sequences, approximately 7.1% occurring once. This sample also appeared in a second study, on T cells expressing NK-cell markers.

The sequence was collected from a woman younger than 30 in good health. Sequenced sample: CD8+ T cells sorted from blood.

In DNA form, the CDR3 reads TGCGCCAGCAGCCAAGAGAGGGGACTAGCGGGAGGCTCTAATGAGCAGTTCTTC. Protein sequence: CASSQERGLAGGSNEQFF. The genes are TRBV4-3 and TRBJ2-1, with 15 bases fitting TRBD2. The junction had 7 bases not matched to a gene; V was cut back by 0 bases and J by 7 bases. Germline CDR1 reads LGHNA; CDR2 reads YSLEER. This CDR3 spans 18 amino acids.